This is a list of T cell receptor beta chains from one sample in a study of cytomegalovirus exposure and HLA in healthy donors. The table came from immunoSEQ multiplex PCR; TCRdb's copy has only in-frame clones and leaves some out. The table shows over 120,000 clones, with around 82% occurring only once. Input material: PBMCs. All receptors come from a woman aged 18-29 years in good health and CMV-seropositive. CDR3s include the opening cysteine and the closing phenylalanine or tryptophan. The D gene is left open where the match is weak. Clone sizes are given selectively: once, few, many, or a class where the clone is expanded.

CDR3 protein: CARLGTGEPGNYGYTF; CDR3 DNA: TGTGCCAGACTTGGGACAGGGGAACCAGGGAACTATGGCTACACCTTC; D gene: TRBD1; V gene: TRBV30; J gene: TRBJ1-2; clone size: .
CDR3 protein: CASSGRQGKSTGELFF; CDR3 DNA: TGCGCCAGCAGTGGCCGACAGGGGAAGAGCACCGGGGAGCTGTTTTTT; D gene: TRBD1; V gene: TRBV10-1; J gene: TRBJ2-2; clone size: .
CDR3 protein: CASSVDPAGGREQFF; CDR3 DNA: TGTGCCAGCAGCGTAGACCCAGCGGGGGGGCGGGAGCAGTTCTTC; D gene: TRBD2; V gene: TRBV9; J gene: TRBJ2-1; clone size: .
CDR3 protein: CASSRVTNSYNEQFF; CDR3 DNA: TGTGCCAGCAGCCGGGTGACTAACTCTTACAATGAGCAGTTCTTC; D gene: .; V gene: TRBV14; J gene: TRBJ2-1; clone size: .
CDR3 protein: CASSPLPGGKETYEQYF; CDR3 DNA: TGTGCCAGCTCACCACTCCCGGGCGGGAAGGAAACCTACGAGCAGTACTTC; D gene: .; V gene: TRBV18; J gene: TRBJ2-7; clone size: few
CDR3 protein: CASSRIGGSSGNTIYF; CDR3 DNA: TGCGCCAGCAGCCGTATCGGGGGAAGCTCTGGAAACACCATATATTTT; D gene: .; V gene: TRBV4-1; J gene: TRBJ1-3; clone size: .
CDR3 protein: CASSPPGGSTDTQYF; CDR3 DNA: TGTGCCAGCAGCCCTCCCGGGGGGAGCACAGATACGCAGTATTTT; D gene: TRBD2; V gene: TRBV13; J gene: TRBJ2-3; clone size: .
CDR3 protein: CASSNSQGSYGYTF; CDR3 DNA: TGTGCCAGTAGTAACTCACAGGGGAGCTATGGCTACACCTTC; D gene: TRBD1; V gene: TRBV19; J gene: TRBJ1-2; clone size: .
CDR3 protein: CAWSPGRWGNNGYTF; CDR3 DNA: TGTGCCTGGAGTCCGGGGAGGTGGGGAAACAATGGCTACACCTTC; D gene: .; V gene: TRBV30; J gene: TRBJ1-2; clone size: few
CDR3 protein: CASSQGTSGDTQYF; CDR3 DNA: TGCGCCAGCAGCCAAGGGACTAGCGGGGATACGCAGTATTTT; D gene: TRBD2; V gene: TRBV4-3; J gene: TRBJ2-3; clone size: .
CDR3 protein: CASTEGVRGSAEAFF; CDR3 DNA: TGCGCCAGCACCGAGGGGGTACGCGGCTCCGCTGAAGCTTTCTTT; D gene: .; V gene: TRBV10-2; J gene: TRBJ1-1; clone size: .
CDR3 protein: CASSLRSTPSSYEQYF; CDR3 DNA: TGTGCCAGCAGCTTAAGGAGTACACCAAGCTCCTACGAGCAGTACTTC; D gene: .; V gene: TRBV7-2; J gene: TRBJ2-7; clone size: .
CDR3 protein: CAWNRGSDQPQHF; CDR3 DNA: TGTGCCTGGAATAGGGGATCGGATCAGCCCCAGCATTTT; D gene: .; V gene: TRBV30; J gene: TRBJ1-5; clone size: .
CDR3 protein: CASSLNRDYEQYF; CDR3 DNA: TGTGCCAGCAGCTTAAACCGGGACTACGAGCAGTACTTC; D gene: .; V gene: TRBV7-2; J gene: TRBJ2-7; clone size: .
CDR3 protein: CASSFGLAKNIQYF; CDR3 DNA: TGTGCCAGCAGTTTCGGTCTAGCCAAAAACATTCAGTACTTC; D gene: .; V gene: TRBV7-8; J gene: TRBJ2-4; clone size: few
CDR3 protein: CASSLTSYEQYF; CDR3 DNA: TGTGCCAGCAGTTTAACTTCCTACGAGCAGTACTTC; D gene: .; V gene: TRBV28; J gene: TRBJ2-7; clone size: few
CDR3 protein: CATSRVMNTEAFF; CDR3 DNA: TGTGCCACCAGCAGAGTCATGAACACTGAAGCTTTCTTT; D gene: .; V gene: TRBV15; J gene: TRBJ1-1; clone size: .
CDR3 protein: CASSQRGRPISGNTIYF; CDR3 DNA: TGTGCCAGCAGCCAAAGGGGTCGGCCCATCTCTGGAAACACCATATATTTT; D gene: .; V gene: TRBV14; J gene: TRBJ1-3; clone size: .
CDR3 protein: CASSLDRANGNTIYF; CDR3 DNA: TGTGCCAGCAGCTTGGACAGGGCAAACGGAAACACCATATATTTT; D gene: TRBD1; V gene: TRBV7-2; J gene: TRBJ1-3; clone size: .
CDR3 protein: CASSRATAGGYNEQFF; CDR3 DNA: TGTGCCAGCAGCCGAGCCACAGCGGGGGGCTACAATGAGCAGTTCTTC; D gene: TRBD2; V gene: TRBV11-3; J gene: TRBJ2-1; clone size: .
CDR3 protein: CASRVRNTEAFF; CDR3 DNA: TGTGCCAGCAGAGTCAGGAACACTGAAGCTTTCTTT; D gene: .; V gene: TRBV28; J gene: TRBJ1-1; clone size: .
CDR3 protein: CASSYGSVLNQPQHF; CDR3 DNA: TGTGCCAGCAGTTACGGCAGCGTCCTTAATCAGCCCCAGCATTTT; D gene: .; V gene: TRBV6-6; J gene: TRBJ1-5; clone size: few
CDR3 protein: CASSARVNRRGTEAFF; CDR3 DNA: TGTGCCAGCAGTGCCAGGGTAAATAGAAGAGGCACTGAAGCTTTCTTT; D gene: .; V gene: TRBV28; J gene: TRBJ1-1; clone size: .
CDR3 protein: CASSEGGLAGAHHEQFF; CDR3 DNA: TGTGCCAGCAGTGAAGGGGGCCTAGCGGGGGCCCATCATGAGCAGTTCTTC; D gene: TRBD2; V gene: TRBV6-4; J gene: TRBJ2-1; clone size: once
CDR3 protein: CASSVSPRAPYEQYF; CDR3 DNA: TGTGCCAGCAGCGTAAGTCCGCGGGCCCCCTACGAGCAGTACTTC; D gene: .; V gene: TRBV9; J gene: TRBJ2-7; clone size: .
CDR3 protein: CASRGGRETQYF; CDR3 DNA: TGCGCCAGCAGGGGGGGACGAGAGACCCAGTACTTC; D gene: .; V gene: TRBV23-1; J gene: TRBJ2-5; clone size: .
CDR3 protein: CASSSTTGGAFF; CDR3 DNA: TGTGCCAGCAGCTCTACAACCGGGGGAGCTTTCTTT; D gene: .; V gene: TRBV7-2; J gene: TRBJ1-1; clone size: .
CDR3 protein: CASSLSPAPLDGYTF; CDR3 DNA: TGTGCCAGCAGTTTAAGCCCTGCCCCACTGGATGGCTACACCTTC; D gene: .; V gene: TRBV27; J gene: TRBJ1-2; clone size: once
CDR3 protein: CASSQGLDTEAFF; CDR3 DNA: TGTGCCAGCAGTCAGGGGTTGGACACTGAAGCTTTCTTT; D gene: .; V gene: TRBV5-4; J gene: TRBJ1-1; clone size: .
CDR3 protein: CASSFEGSGTDTQYF; CDR3 DNA: TGCGCCAGCAGCTTCGAGGGTTCTGGCACAGATACGCAGTATTTT; D gene: .; V gene: TRBV5-1; J gene: TRBJ2-3; clone size: .
CDR3 protein: CASSLLMGLAYEQYF; CDR3 DNA: TGCGCCAGCAGCCTTCTAATGGGGCTCGCCTACGAGCAGTACTTC; D gene: .; V gene: TRBV4-1; J gene: TRBJ2-7; clone size: .
CDR3 protein: CASTQVGGSPLHF; CDR3 DNA: TGTGCCAGTACCCAAGTCGGCGGCTCCCCCCTCCACTTT; D gene: .; V gene: TRBV19; J gene: TRBJ1-6; clone size: few
CDR3 protein: CASSFPQGGYGYTF; CDR3 DNA: TGTGCCAGCAGCTTTCCGCAGGGAGGCTATGGCTACACCTTC; D gene: .; V gene: TRBV7-9; J gene: TRBJ1-2; clone size: .
CDR3 protein: CSVGGGPGYEQYF; CDR3 DNA: TGCAGCGTGGGCGGGGGGCCCGGCTACGAGCAGTACTTC; D gene: TRBD2; V gene: TRBV29-1; J gene: TRBJ2-7; clone size: .
CDR3 protein: CASSQAGGQGAKKLFF; CDR3 DNA: TGCGCCAGCAGCCAAGCCGGAGGACAGGGGGCTAAAAAACTGTTTTTT; D gene: TRBD1; V gene: TRBV4-1; J gene: TRBJ1-4; clone size: .
CDR3 protein: CASSLNRGPIPPLHF; CDR3 DNA: TGTGCCAGCAGCTTAAACAGGGGCCCCATTCCACCCCTCCACTTT; D gene: TRBD1; V gene: TRBV7-2; J gene: TRBJ1-6; clone size: .
CDR3 protein: CASSLTGGDNSPLHF; CDR3 DNA: TGTGCCAGCAGCCTCACAGGGGGCGATAATTCACCCCTCCACTTT; D gene: TRBD1; V gene: TRBV14; J gene: TRBJ1-6; clone size: .
CDR3 protein: CASSFRLGKIYEQYF; CDR3 DNA: TGTGCCAGCAGCTTCAGGTTAGGAAAGATCTACGAGCAGTACTTC; D gene: .; V gene: TRBV7-2; J gene: TRBJ2-7; clone size: once
CDR3 protein: CASSIRDSYEQYF; CDR3 DNA: TGTGCCAGCTCAATCCGGGACTCCTACGAGCAGTACTTC; D gene: .; V gene: TRBV18; J gene: TRBJ2-7; clone size: .
CDR3 protein: CASSSLGQSYGYTF; CDR3 DNA: TGTGCCAGCAGCTCGCTTGGACAGAGCTATGGCTACACCTTC; D gene: .; V gene: TRBV5-6; J gene: TRBJ1-2; clone size: .
CDR3 protein: CASSPGARAYGYTF; CDR3 DNA: TGTGCCAGCAGTCCAGGGGCCCGCGCCTATGGCTACACCTTC; D gene: .; V gene: TRBV6-4; J gene: TRBJ1-2; clone size: once
CDR3 protein: CASSPTTDEQYF; CDR3 DNA: TGCGCCAGCAGCCCAACTACCGACGAGCAGTACTTC; D gene: .; V gene: TRBV5-1; J gene: TRBJ2-7; clone size: .
CDR3 protein: CASSQPRAPDTQYF; CDR3 DNA: TGTGCCAGCAGTCAACCCAGGGCGCCAGATACGCAGTATTTT; D gene: .; V gene: TRBV25-1; J gene: TRBJ2-3; clone size: .
CDR3 protein: CASSLVAAGGHEQYF; CDR3 DNA: TGCGCCAGCAGCTTGGTAGCAGCGGGGGGCCACGAGCAGTACTTC; D gene: TRBD2; V gene: TRBV5-1; J gene: TRBJ2-7; clone size: .
CDR3 protein: CASTSSGAREQYF; CDR3 DNA: TGTGCCAGCACCTCTAGCGGGGCTCGCGAGCAGTACTTC; D gene: TRBD2; V gene: TRBV27; J gene: TRBJ2-7; clone size: .
CDR3 protein: CARRGTGVTGTGELFF; CDR3 DNA: TGTGCCAGGAGAGGGACAGGGGTTACTGGCACCGGGGAGCTGTTTTTT; D gene: TRBD1; V gene: TRBV2; J gene: TRBJ2-2; clone size: .
CDR3 protein: CAWTPREQGRFHGYTF; CDR3 DNA: TGTGCCTGGACCCCCCGCGAGCAGGGGCGATTCCATGGCTACACCTTC; D gene: .; V gene: TRBV30; J gene: TRBJ1-2; clone size: .
CDR3 protein: CASSANRANTGELFF; CDR3 DNA: TGTGCCAGCAGTGCTAACAGGGCGAACACCGGGGAGCTGTTTTTT; D gene: .; V gene: TRBV2; J gene: TRBJ2-2; clone size: .
CDR3 protein: CATSRGATLDGYTF; CDR3 DNA: TGTGCCACCAGCAGGGGGGCGACGTTGGATGGCTACACCTTC; D gene: .; V gene: TRBV15; J gene: TRBJ1-2; clone size: .
CDR3 protein: CASSGLGSGVPYNEQFF; CDR3 DNA: TGTGCCAGCAGCGGACTAGGATCGGGGGTCCCTTACAATGAGCAGTTCTTC; D gene: TRBD2; V gene: TRBV13; J gene: TRBJ2-1; clone size: .
CDR3 protein: CASSPGQNYGYTF; CDR3 DNA: TGCGCCAGCAGCCCGGGACAGAACTATGGCTACACCTTC; D gene: TRBD1; V gene: TRBV5-1; J gene: TRBJ1-2; clone size: .
CDR3 protein: CASSYSIQNTGELFF; CDR3 DNA: TGTGCCAGCAGTTACTCGATACAGAATACCGGGGAGCTGTTTTTT; D gene: .; V gene: TRBV6-5; J gene: TRBJ2-2; clone size: .
CDR3 protein: CASSQGGQRNYGYTF; CDR3 DNA: TGCGCCAGCAGCCAAGGGGGACAGCGAAACTATGGCTACACCTTC; D gene: TRBD1; V gene: TRBV4-1; J gene: TRBJ1-2; clone size: once
CDR3 protein: CADGQGPYNEQFF; CDR3 DNA: TGTGCCGATGGGCAGGGCCCCTACAATGAGCAGTTCTTC; D gene: .; V gene: TRBV5-4; J gene: TRBJ2-1; clone size: .
CDR3 protein: CASSFNPGTGAGELFF; CDR3 DNA: TGCGCCAGCAGCTTCAACCCCGGGACAGGGGCCGGGGAGCTGTTTTTT; D gene: TRBD1; V gene: TRBV5-1; J gene: TRBJ2-2; clone size: .